This is a list of T cell receptor beta chains from one sample in a study of cytomegalovirus exposure and HLA in healthy donors. Clones were read by immunoSEQ multiplex PCR, and TCRdb kept only the in-frame ones, dropping some. The top ten clones hold 1.5% to 2% of a sample with 130,000 to 150,000 clones, 60% to 80% of them seen once. The specimen sequenced was PBMCs. The receptors were sampled from a woman in her twenties or thirties in good health and CMV-seronegative. Both conserved end residues are part of each CDR3. The D gene is left open where the match is weak. Rows give clone size only sometimes, using once, few, many, or a class for an expanded clone.

j_call clone_size d_call v_call cdr3_aa cdr3_nt
TRBJ2-3 . TRBD2 TRBV19 CASSMGLATDTQYF TGTGCCAGTAGTATGGGACTAGCCACAGATACGCAGTATTTT
TRBJ2-1 few . TRBV27 CASSLIRGGNHNEQFF TGTGCCAGCAGTTTAATTAGGGGGGGGAACCACAATGAGCAGTTCTTC
TRBJ1-1 . TRBD1 TRBV11-2 CASSLPAGGPRDTEAFF TGTGCCAGCAGCTTACCGGCAGGGGGACCAAGGGACACTGAAGCTTTCTTT
TRBJ1-2 . . TRBV5-4 CASSLDRGPSNYGYTF TGTGCCAGCAGCTTAGATAGGGGTCCCTCTAACTATGGCTACACCTTC
TRBJ1-2 . . TRBV2 CASGGLGRDYGYTF TGTGCCAGCGGGGGACTGGGACGGGACTATGGCTACACCTTC
TRBJ1-5 . TRBD1 TRBV2 CASRRTGFNSNQPQHF TGTGCCAGCAGGCGGACAGGGTTCAATAGCAATCAGCCCCAGCATTTT
TRBJ1-1 . . TRBV2 CASTNPNTEAFF TGTGCCAGTACTAATCCGAACACTGAAGCTTTCTTT
TRBJ2-3 once . TRBV5-1 CASSLKDTQYF TGCGCCAGCAGCCTAAAGGATACGCAGTATTTT
TRBJ1-1 . . TRBV27 CASSTRVSPRTEAFF TGTGCCAGCAGTACCAGGGTCTCTCCGAGAACTGAAGCTTTCTTT
TRBJ1-1 . . TRBV12-5 CASGLVGQIMNTEAFF TGTGCTAGTGGTTTGGTAGGACAGATTATGAACACTGAAGCTTTCTTT
TRBJ2-7 . . TRBV6-1 CASSTGYSYEQYF TGTGCCAGCAGCACAGGGTACTCCTACGAGCAGTACTTC
TRBJ2-7 . . TRBV6-5 CASSYGQYGFEQYF TGTGCCAGCAGTTACGGGCAGTATGGATTCGAGCAGTACTTC
TRBJ2-7 once TRBD1 TRBV7-6 CASSLGTGPYEQYF TGTGCCAGCAGCTTAGGGACAGGGCCCTACGAGCAGTACTTC
TRBJ1-3 . . TRBV2 CALHGGRNTIYF TGTGCCCTTCACGGGGGGCGGAACACCATATATTTT
TRBJ1-3 . TRBD1 TRBV7-9 CASSLGQTSGNTIYF TGTGCCAGCAGCTTGGGACAGACCTCTGGAAACACCATATATTTT
TRBJ2-7 . . TRBV11-1 CAGSLAAGESSYEQYF TGTGCCGGCAGCTTAGCGGCAGGCGAGTCCTCCTACGAGCAGTACTTC
TRBJ1-1 . TRBD1 TRBV27 CASSSSTGVGTEAFF TGTGCCAGCAGTTCCTCGACAGGGGTCGGCACTGAAGCTTTCTTT
TRBJ1-2 . . TRBV18 CASSGQQVPGGYGYTF TGTGCCAGCTCCGGGCAACAGGTGCCGGGAGGATATGGCTACACCTTC
TRBJ1-3 . . TRBV4-1 CASSQEGPGNTIYF TGCGCCAGCAGCCAAGAGGGCCCTGGAAACACCATATATTTT
TRBJ1-6 . TRBD1 TRBV4-1 CASSQDRQGGSPLHF TGCGCCAGCAGCCAAGATAGGCAGGGGGGTTCACCCCTCCACTTT
TRBJ1-5 few . TRBV6-5 CASSSRGDQPQHF TGTGCCAGCAGTTCCCGGGGAGATCAGCCCCAGCATTTT
TRBJ1-2 once . TRBV4-2 CASSQDSQGSYGYTF TGTGCCAGCAGCCAAGATAGTCAGGGGAGTTATGGCTACACCTTC
TRBJ2-1 few . TRBV15 CATSAGYLNEQFF TGTGCCACCAGCGCGGGGTACCTCAATGAGCAGTTCTTC
TRBJ2-7 . TRBD1 TRBV9 CASSGSRDSYEQYF TGTGCCAGCAGCGGTTCCCGGGACAGCTACGAGCAGTACTTC
TRBJ2-1 . . TRBV4-2 CASSQSYNEQFF TGTGCCAGCAGCCAGAGTTACAATGAGCAGTTCTTC
TRBJ2-1 medium-sized . TRBV6-1 CASSEDDSYNEQFF TGTGCCAGCAGTGAAGACGACAGCTACAATGAGCAGTTCTTC
TRBJ1-2 . . TRBV6-6 CASSPGKAHYGYTF TGTGCCAGCAGCCCCGGGAAGGCGCACTATGGCTACACCTTC
TRBJ1-1 . . TRBV5-4 CASSLGGFNTEAFF TGTGCCAGCAGCCTTGGAGGCTTCAACACTGAAGCTTTCTTT
TRBJ2-1 . TRBD2 TRBV27 CASSLRSGAINEQFF TGTGCCAGCAGTTTACGCAGCGGGGCGATTAATGAGCAGTTCTTC
TRBJ2-7 . . TRBV14 CASSQEVVWGLLPYEQYF TGTGCCAGCAGCCAAGAGGTCGTTTGGGGACTGTTACCCTACGAGCAGTACTTC
TRBJ1-1 many TRBD1 TRBV2 CASRPNRGNVAFF TGTGCCAGCAGGCCCAACAGGGGGAACGTAGCTTTCTTT
TRBJ1-2 . . TRBV2 CASSERGGIANYGYTF TGTGCCAGCAGTGAAAGGGGAGGGATCGCTAACTATGGCTACACCTTC
TRBJ1-2 . . TRBV6-1 CASSEADRLYGYTF TGTGCCAGCAGTGAAGCCGACAGGCTCTATGGCTACACCTTC
TRBJ2-5 once TRBD1 TRBV5-4 CASSSGGAGETQYF TGTGCCAGCAGCTCAGGGGGCGCGGGGGAGACCCAGTACTTC
TRBJ1-1 . TRBD1 TRBV7-3 CASSLDRGNTEAFF TGTGCCAGCAGCTTAGACAGGGGGAACACTGAAGCTTTCTTT
TRBJ1-1 . TRBD1 TRBV19 CASSIQGAVNTEAFF TGTGCCAGTAGTATACAGGGGGCTGTGAACACTGAAGCTTTCTTT
TRBJ2-2 . . TRBV9 CASSAQGRPGELFF TGTGCCAGCAGCGCACAGGGCCGACCCGGGGAGCTGTTTTTT